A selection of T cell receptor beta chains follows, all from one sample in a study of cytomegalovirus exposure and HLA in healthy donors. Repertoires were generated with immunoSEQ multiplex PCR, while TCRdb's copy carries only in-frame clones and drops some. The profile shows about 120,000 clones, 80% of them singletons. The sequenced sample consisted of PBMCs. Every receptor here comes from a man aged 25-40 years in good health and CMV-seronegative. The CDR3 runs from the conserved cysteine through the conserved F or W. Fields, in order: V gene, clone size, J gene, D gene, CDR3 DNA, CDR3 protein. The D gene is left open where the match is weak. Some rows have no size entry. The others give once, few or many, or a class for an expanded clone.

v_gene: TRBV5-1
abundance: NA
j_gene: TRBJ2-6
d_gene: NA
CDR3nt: TGCGCCAGCAGCTTGGATGGGAGCTCTGGGGCCAACGTCCTGACTTTC
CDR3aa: CASSLDGSSGANVLTF

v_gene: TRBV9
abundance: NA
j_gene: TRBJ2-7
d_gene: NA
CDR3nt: TGTGCCAGCAGCGCCACCGAGGGTTTGCAGTACTTC
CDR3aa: CASSATEGLQYF

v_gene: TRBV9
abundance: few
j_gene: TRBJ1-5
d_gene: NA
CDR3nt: TGTGCCAGCAGCCCCCAGGGAGGGGCAAATCAGCCCCAGCATTTT
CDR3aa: CASSPQGGANQPQHF

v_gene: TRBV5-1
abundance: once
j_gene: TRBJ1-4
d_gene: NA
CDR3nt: TGCGCCAGCAGCTTGGCTCACGGGGGATCAACTAATGAAAAACTGTTTTTT
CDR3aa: CASSLAHGGSTNEKLFF

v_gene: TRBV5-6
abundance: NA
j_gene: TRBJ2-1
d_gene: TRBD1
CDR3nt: TGTGCCAGCAGCGCAGCCGGGACAGACCACAATGAGCAGTTCTTC
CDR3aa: CASSAAGTDHNEQFF

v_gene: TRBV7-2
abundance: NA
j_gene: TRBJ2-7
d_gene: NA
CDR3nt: TGTGCCAGCAGCCCCGGTCCGGGATCCGAGCAGTACTTC
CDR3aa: CASSPGPGSEQYF

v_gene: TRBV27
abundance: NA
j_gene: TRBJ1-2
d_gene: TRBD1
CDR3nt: TGTGCCAGCAGTCACACAGGGGTGGGAGGCTACACCTTC
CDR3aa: CASSHTGVGGYTF

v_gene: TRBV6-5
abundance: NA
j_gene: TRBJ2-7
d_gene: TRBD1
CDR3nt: TGTGCCAGCAGCCAGGACAGGGAGTCCTACGAGCAGTACTTC
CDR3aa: CASSQDRESYEQYF

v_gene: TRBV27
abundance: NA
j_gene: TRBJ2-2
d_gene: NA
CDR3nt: TGTGCCAGCAGTTTCTCGAGGGGGGGCCCCGGGGAGCTGTTTTTT
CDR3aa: CASSFSRGGPGELFF

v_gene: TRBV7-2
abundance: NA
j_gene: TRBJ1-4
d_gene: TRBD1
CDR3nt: TGTGCCAGCAGCCCACGCGGGGACAGAGTCCTTAATGAAAAACTGTTTTTT
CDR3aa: CASSPRGDRVLNEKLFF

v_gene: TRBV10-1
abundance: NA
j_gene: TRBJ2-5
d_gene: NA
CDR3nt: TGCGCCAGCAGTGGAGGGAGCTCAGCCCAAGAGACCCAGTACTTC
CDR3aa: CASSGGSSAQETQYF

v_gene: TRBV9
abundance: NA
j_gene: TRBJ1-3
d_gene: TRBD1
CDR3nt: TGTGCCAGCAGCGTAGGGACAGGGCGAAACACCATATATTTT
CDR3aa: CASSVGTGRNTIYF

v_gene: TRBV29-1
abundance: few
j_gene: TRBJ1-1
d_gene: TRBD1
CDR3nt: TGCAGCGTCGAGGGACAGTCCGGGAAGAACACTGAAGCTTTCTTT
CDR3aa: CSVEGQSGKNTEAFF

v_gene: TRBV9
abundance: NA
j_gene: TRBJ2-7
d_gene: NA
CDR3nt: TGTGCCAGCAGCGTCGACAGTTACAACTACGAGCAGTACTTC
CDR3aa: CASSVDSYNYEQYF

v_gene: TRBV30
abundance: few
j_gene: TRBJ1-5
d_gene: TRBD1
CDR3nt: TGTGCCTGGAGTGTACTAGGGACAGGGATTTATCAGCCCCAGCATTTT
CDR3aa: CAWSVLGTGIYQPQHF

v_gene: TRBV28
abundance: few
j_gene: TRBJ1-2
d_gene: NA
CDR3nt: TGTGCCAGCAGTACAGGGTTTAAAGGCTACACCTTC
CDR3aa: CASSTGFKGYTF

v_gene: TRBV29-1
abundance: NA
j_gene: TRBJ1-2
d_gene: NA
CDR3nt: TGCAGCGTCCAGGAGAACAGGGCTAACTATGGCTACACCTTC
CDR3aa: CSVQENRANYGYTF

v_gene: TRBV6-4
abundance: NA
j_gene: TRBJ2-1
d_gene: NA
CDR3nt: TGTGCCAGCAGCCGCGGACAGTACAATGAGCAGTTCTTC
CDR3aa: CASSRGQYNEQFF

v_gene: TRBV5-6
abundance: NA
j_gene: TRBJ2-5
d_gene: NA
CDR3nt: TGTGCCAGCAGCTTGCGTGCCCAGGGACTCCAAGAGACCCAGTACTTC
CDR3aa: CASSLRAQGLQETQYF

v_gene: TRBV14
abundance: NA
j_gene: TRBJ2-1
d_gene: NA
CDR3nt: TGTGCCAGCAGCCAAGTTTCCCAGGAGCAGTTCTTC
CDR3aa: CASSQVSQEQFF

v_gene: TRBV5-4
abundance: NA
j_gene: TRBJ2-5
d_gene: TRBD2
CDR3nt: TGTGCCAGCAGCTTTGGACTAGCGGGCCCGAGAGAGACCCAGTACTTC
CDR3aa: CASSFGLAGPRETQYF

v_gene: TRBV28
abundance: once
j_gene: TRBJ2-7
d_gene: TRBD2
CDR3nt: TGTGCCAGCACCCCTAGCGGGAGTCCTAACGAGCAGTACTTC
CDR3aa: CASTPSGSPNEQYF

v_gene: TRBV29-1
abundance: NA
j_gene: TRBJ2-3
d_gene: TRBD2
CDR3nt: TGCAGCGTTGACTGGCGGGAGGGTGTCGATACGCAGTATTTT
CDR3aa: CSVDWREGVDTQYF

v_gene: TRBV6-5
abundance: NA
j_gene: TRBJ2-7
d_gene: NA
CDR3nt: TGTGCCAGCAAGCGTGGGTCTACCTCCTACGAGCAGTACTTC
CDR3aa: CASKRGSTSYEQYF

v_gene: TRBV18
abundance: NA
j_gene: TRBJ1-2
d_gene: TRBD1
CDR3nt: TGTGCCAGCTCACCAGGGACAGGGGGAAGTGGCTACACCTTC
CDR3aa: CASSPGTGGSGYTF

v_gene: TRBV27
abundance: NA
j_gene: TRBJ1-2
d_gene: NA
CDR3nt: TGTGCCAGCAGTTTATCTTGGGGCGCAAATGCTAACTATGGCTACACCTTC
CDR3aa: CASSLSWGANANYGYTF

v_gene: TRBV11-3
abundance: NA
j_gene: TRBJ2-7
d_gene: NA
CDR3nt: TGTGCCAGCAGCTTATTCGGGATAAAGTACGAGCAGTACTTC
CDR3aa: CASSLFGIKYEQYF

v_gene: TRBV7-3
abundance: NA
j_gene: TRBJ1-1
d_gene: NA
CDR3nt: TGTGCCAGCACCCCCGGGGGGACGAGCACTGAAGCTTTCTTT
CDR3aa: CASTPGGTSTEAFF

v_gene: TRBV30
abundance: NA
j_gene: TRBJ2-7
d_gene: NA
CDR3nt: TGTGCCTGGAGTGTAAGTAGTACCGAGCAGTACTTC
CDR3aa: CAWSVSSTEQYF

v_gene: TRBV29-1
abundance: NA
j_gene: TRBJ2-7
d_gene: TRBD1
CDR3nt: TGCAGCACTGTGACAGGGGATTCCGACGAGCAGTACTTC
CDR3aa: CSTVTGDSDEQYF

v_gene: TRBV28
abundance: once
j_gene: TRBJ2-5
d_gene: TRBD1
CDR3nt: TGTGCCAGCAGACTAACAGGGGTAGAGACCCAGTACTTC
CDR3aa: CASRLTGVETQYF

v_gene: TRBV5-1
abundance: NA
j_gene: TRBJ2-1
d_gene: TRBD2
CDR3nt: TGCGCCAGCAGCTTGGGCGCGGGAGTAAGAAATGAGCAGTTCTTC
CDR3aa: CASSLGAGVRNEQFF

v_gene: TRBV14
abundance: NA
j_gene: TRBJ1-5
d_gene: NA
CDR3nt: TGTGCCAGCAGCCCATTTCGGGGGGGGCGCGGCAATCAGCCCCAGAATTTT
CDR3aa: CASSPFRGGRGNQPQNF

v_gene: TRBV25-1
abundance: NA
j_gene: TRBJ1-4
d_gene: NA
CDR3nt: TGTGCCAGCAACCTGGGGGGGTTTAATGAAAAACTGTTTTTT
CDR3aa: CASNLGGFNEKLFF

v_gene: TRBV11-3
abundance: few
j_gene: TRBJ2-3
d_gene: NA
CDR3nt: TGTGCCAGCAGGCTCCGGGACTGGGGCACAGATACGCAGTATTTT
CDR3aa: CASRLRDWGTDTQYF

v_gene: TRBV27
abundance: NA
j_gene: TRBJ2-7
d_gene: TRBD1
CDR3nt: TGTGCCAGCAGTGCAAGGACAGGGGTCCTATACGAGCAGTACTTC
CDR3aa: CASSARTGVLYEQYF

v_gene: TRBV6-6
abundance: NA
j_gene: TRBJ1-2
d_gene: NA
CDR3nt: TGTGCCAGCACCGATCCCTCGGGACACCATGGCTACACCTTC
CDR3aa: CASTDPSGHHGYTF

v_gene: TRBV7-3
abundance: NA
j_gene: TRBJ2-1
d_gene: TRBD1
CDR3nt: TGTGCCAGCAGCTCCTGGACAGGGGCCTACAATGAGCAGTTCTTC
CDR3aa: CASSSWTGAYNEQFF

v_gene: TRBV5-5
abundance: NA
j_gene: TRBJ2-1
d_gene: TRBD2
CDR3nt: TGTGCCAGCAGCTTGGAGGTAGCGGGAGCTATCAATGAGCAGTTCTTC
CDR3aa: CASSLEVAGAINEQFF

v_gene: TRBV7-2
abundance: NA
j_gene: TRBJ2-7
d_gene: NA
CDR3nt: TGTGCCAGCAGCTCACGGGACCAGGGGCCCGGCGAGCAGTACTTC
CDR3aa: CASSSRDQGPGEQYF

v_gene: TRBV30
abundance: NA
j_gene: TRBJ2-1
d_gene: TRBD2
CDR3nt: TGTGCCTGGAACCCTGTAGCGGGACGGCGGGCGTCCTCCTCCTACAATGAGCAGTTCTTC
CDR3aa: CAWNPVAGRRASSSYNEQFF

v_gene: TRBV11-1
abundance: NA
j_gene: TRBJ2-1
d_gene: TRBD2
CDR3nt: TGTGCCAGCAGCTCCGGGACTAGATCAAATGAGCAGTTCTTC
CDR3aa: CASSSGTRSNEQFF

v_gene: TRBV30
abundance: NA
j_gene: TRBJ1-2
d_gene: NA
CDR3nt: TGTGCCTGGAGTGGCACGTACTGTGGCTACACCTTC
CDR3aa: CAWSGTYCGYTF